This is a list of T cell receptor beta chains from one sample in a study of cytomegalovirus exposure and HLA in healthy donors. Some clones are missing from TCRdb's copy, which holds only in-frame ones; the method was immunoSEQ multiplex PCR. The sample carries approximately 89,000 clones, 62% recorded once. Sequencing was performed on PBMCs. Receptor source: a woman younger than 45 in good health and CMV-seropositive. Each CDR3 is given with its conserved first and last residue. A D gene is named only where the DNA matches it firmly. Not every row has a clone size; where given, it reads once, few, many or a size class.

j_call: TRBJ1-1; v_call: TRBV9; clone_size: .; d_call: .; cdr3_nt: TGTGCCAGCAGCCCCCGCGGGTCCGCCAACACTGAAGCTTTCTTT; cdr3_aa: CASSPRGSANTEAFF
j_call: TRBJ2-6; v_call: TRBV7-9; clone_size: .; d_call: .; cdr3_nt: TGTTCCAGCAGCCCCCCCACGAGGGAAGGGGCCAACGTCCTGACTTTC; cdr3_aa: CSSSPPTREGANVLTF
j_call: TRBJ2-1; v_call: TRBV19; clone_size: few; d_call: TRBD2; cdr3_nt: TGTGCCAGTAGTAACCGAGCGGGGGCCTCAAGGGGCAATGAGCAGTTCTTC; cdr3_aa: CASSNRAGASRGNEQFF
j_call: TRBJ2-7; v_call: TRBV5-1; clone_size: .; d_call: .; cdr3_nt: TGCGCCAGCGCCGTGGACAGCGCAAACTACGAGCAGTACTTC; cdr3_aa: CASAVDSANYEQYF
j_call: TRBJ1-1; v_call: TRBV12-5; clone_size: .; d_call: .; cdr3_nt: TGTGCTAGTGGTCCTATATCCACTGAAGCTTTCTTT; cdr3_aa: CASGPISTEAFF
j_call: TRBJ1-1; v_call: TRBV7-3; clone_size: .; d_call: TRBD1; cdr3_nt: TGTGCCAGCAGCGCGACAGGGGGAACTGAAGCTTTCTTT; cdr3_aa: CASSATGGTEAFF
j_call: TRBJ2-2; v_call: TRBV25-1; clone_size: .; d_call: .; cdr3_nt: TGTGCCAGCAGTGAATATCGGTTTCCGAACACCGGGGAGCTGTTTTTT; cdr3_aa: CASSEYRFPNTGELFF
j_call: TRBJ2-3; v_call: TRBV10-3; clone_size: .; d_call: .; cdr3_nt: TGTGCCATCAGTGAGTCTGGCAGACATCTCCAGTATTTT; cdr3_aa: CAISESGRHLQYF
j_call: TRBJ1-2; v_call: TRBV11-3; clone_size: once; d_call: TRBD1; cdr3_nt: TGTGCCAGCAGCACCGGGGACAGCAACCTTAACTATGGCTACACCTTC; cdr3_aa: CASSTGDSNLNYGYTF
j_call: TRBJ1-6; v_call: TRBV29-1; clone_size: few; d_call: TRBD1; cdr3_nt: TGCAGCTTCCGGGACAGCTTAAATTCACCCCTCCACTTT; cdr3_aa: CSFRDSLNSPLHF
j_call: TRBJ2-7; v_call: TRBV28; clone_size: .; d_call: .; cdr3_nt: TGTGCCAGCAGTTTGGAGGTCACCTCCTACGAGCAGTACTTC; cdr3_aa: CASSLEVTSYEQYF
j_call: TRBJ1-5; v_call: TRBV28; clone_size: .; d_call: TRBD1; cdr3_nt: TGTGCCAGCAGTTTAGACAGGGGGCAGGGTCAGCCCCAGCATTTT; cdr3_aa: CASSLDRGQGQPQHF
j_call: TRBJ2-7; v_call: TRBV5-6; clone_size: medium-sized; d_call: TRBD1; cdr3_nt: TGTGCCAGCAGCTCACCCTCCAGACAGGGGCCCCACGAGCAGTACTTC; cdr3_aa: CASSSPSRQGPHEQYF
j_call: TRBJ2-2; v_call: TRBV13; clone_size: few; d_call: .; cdr3_nt: TGTGCCAGCAGCTCCCAACAGGGACGGCCCGGGGAGCTGTTTTTT; cdr3_aa: CASSSQQGRPGELFF